The 10 T cell receptor beta chains given below trace back to one sample, sequenced in a study of shared clonotypes between healthy human individuals. Only in-frame clones appear in the TCRdb table, and some are missing; sequencing was by immunoSEQ multiplex PCR. Of some 1,900,000 clones listed, approximately 95% were seen once; the top ten hold less than 1.5%. CD45RO-negative, CCR7-selected cells formed the naive CD8 fraction, which excluded terminally differentiated effector memory CD45RA+ cells. Specimen: naive CD8+ T cells sorted from blood. The receptor set was obtained from a man between 18 and 29 years old in good health.

Here the CDR3 DNA reads TGTGCCAGCAGCCTATATATAGCGGGGGGCCTTTTGAACGAGCAGTACTTC. Translating it yields CASSLYIAGGLLNEQYF. The gene calls are TRBV5-6 and TRBJ2-7; 10 positions agree with TRBD2. The germline V gene encodes CDR1 SGHDT and CDR2 YYEEEE. The V segment lost 4 bases and the J segment 5 bases; nucleotides outside the gene matches: 15. The CDR3 runs to 17 residues.

This clone has only a few counts. This sequence joins TRBV5-4 and TRBJ1-2; D might be TRBD1 (5 bases). V gave up 1 base and J gave up 0 bases, with 10 bases separating them. There are 15 residues in the CDR3. The germline V gene encodes CDR1 SGHNT and CDR2 YYREEE (reference sequence). Written as DNA, the CDR3 is TGTGCCAGCAGCTTGCCAGGGATGGCTAACTATGGCTACACCTTC. It translates to CASSLPGMANYGYTF. The variable domain in full, with the rest retrieved from reference TRBV5-4 and TRBJ1-2, is ETGVTQSPTHLIKTRGQQVTLRCSSQSGHNTVSWYQQALGQGPQFIFQYYREEENGRGNFPPRFSGLQFPNYSSELNVNALELDDSALYLCASSLPGMANYGYTFGSGTRLTVV.

J is TRBJ2-1 and V is TRBV7-3; 12 nucleotides line up with TRBD1. This CDR3 is 15 amino acids long. Trimming at V came to 6 bases and at J to 8 bases, leaving 8 bases not matched to a gene. Germline V gene sequence: CDR1 SGHTA, CDR2 FQGTGA. The CDR3: CASREEGQGAHEQFF. In DNA form, the CDR3 reads TGTGCCAGCAGAGAAGAGGGACAGGGGGCCCATGAGCAGTTCTTC.

To note about this clone: The same CDR3 also results from other DNA sequences found in this sample. The J gene is TRBJ1-1, the V gene TRBV6-5; D is uncertain. Germline lookup yields CDR1 MNHEY and CDR2 SVGAGI. This CDR3 comprises 14 residues. Trimming removed 0 bases at V and 6 bases at J, with 11 bases between. CDR3 sequence reads: CASSYSEGRAEAFF. CDR3 coding DNA: TGTGCCAGCAGTTACTCTGAGGGTCGGGCTGAAGCTTTCTTT.

The chain links TRBV6-5 to TRBJ1-2; TRBD1 agrees at 8 bases. Germline loops: CDR1 MNHEY, CDR2 SVGAGI. The CDR3 length is 13 residues. V gave up 6 bases and J gave up 8 bases; unmatched junction bases: 8. CDR3 DNA: TGTGCCAGCAGCCCCGGGACAGGACGGGGCTACACCTTC. Protein sequence: CASSPGTGRGYTF.

The chain combines TRBV6-1 with TRBJ2-7, with D perhaps TRBD1 (6 bases). Per the germline V gene, CDR1 is MNHNS and CDR2 is SASEGT. This CDR3 region has 13 residues. V shed 6 bases and J shed 2 bases, with 11 bases lying between them. This CDR3 reads CASRGTPTYEQYF. DNA for the CDR3: TGTGCCAGCAGGGGGACACCCACCTACGAGCAGTACTTC.

The chain joins TRBV4-2 to TRBJ2-2, with TRBD1 matching over 10 bases. V lost 6 bases, J lost 8 bases, and 12 bases stayed unmatched. CDR1 LGHNA and CDR2 YNFKEQ come from the germline V gene. The CDR3 is 16 residues long. The CDR3 coding sequence is TGTGCCAGCAGTCCCGGGACAGGGGTTGGGATGGGGGAGCTGTTTTTT. This gives the protein CASSPGTGVGMGELFF.

The gene calls are TRBV4-3 and TRBJ2-7, with 13 bases that match TRBD2. The CDR3 is made up of 18 amino acids. The V gene's germline CDR1 is LGHNA and CDR2 YSLEER. V gave up 0 bases and J gave up 5 bases; unmatched junction bases: 10. As DNA, the CDR3 is TGCGCCAGCAGCCAAGATCCTGGACTAGCGGGAGACAGCCACGAGCAGTACTTC. This translates into CASSQDPGLAGDSHEQYF.

This rearrangement joins TRBV21-1 to TRBJ1-2; TRBD1 was called by the table and not checked on the DNA. TRBV21-1 is reported as a pseudogene. This CDR3 contains 15 residues. In DNA form, the CDR3 reads TGTGCCAGCAGCAATGGAAGGACAACCCAGGGGGGCTACACCTTC. This gives the protein CASSNGRTTQGGYTF.

The chain recombines TRBV5-6 with TRBJ2-7; unclear D gene. Trimming removed 4 bases at V and 3 bases at J, with 17 bases between. Germline CDR1 is SGHDT and CDR2 is YYEEEE. This CDR3 region has 15 residues. The CDR3: CASSPRGENIYEQYF. For the CDR3, the DNA is TGTGCCAGCAGCCCACGTGGAGAAAACATCTACGAGCAGTACTTC.